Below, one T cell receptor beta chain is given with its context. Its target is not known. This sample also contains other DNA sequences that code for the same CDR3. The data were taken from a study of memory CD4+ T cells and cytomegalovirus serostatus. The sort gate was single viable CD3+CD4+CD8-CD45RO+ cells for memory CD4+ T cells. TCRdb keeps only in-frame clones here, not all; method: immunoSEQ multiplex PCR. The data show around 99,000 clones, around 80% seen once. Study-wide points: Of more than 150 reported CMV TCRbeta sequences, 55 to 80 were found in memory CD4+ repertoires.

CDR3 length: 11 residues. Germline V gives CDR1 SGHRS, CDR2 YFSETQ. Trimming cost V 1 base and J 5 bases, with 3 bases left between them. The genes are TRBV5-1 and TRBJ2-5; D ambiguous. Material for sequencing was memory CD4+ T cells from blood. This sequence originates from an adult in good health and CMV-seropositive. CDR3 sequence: CASSLRETQYF. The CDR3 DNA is TGCGCCAGCAGCTTGCGTGAGACCCAGTACTTC.